This T cell receptor (beta chain) is from a study of T cell responses to AZD1222 COVID-19 vaccine. For the study at large: Second-dose intervals of approximately 4 or approximately 12 weeks were pooled.

Note on this clone: Its antigen is not identified.

Germline V lookup: CDR1 MNHNS, CDR2 SASEGT. The CDR3 sequence is 17 residues long. Trimming shortened V by 8 bases and J by 2 bases, and 22 bases separated the two germline ends. General study points: Receipt of two AZD1222 doses was followed by a rise in Spike-specific TCR breadth and depth.

The data were produced by immunoSEQ multiplex PCR, yet TCRdb's version contains in-frame clones alone and is incomplete. The sample shows 85,000 to 110,000 clones, around 91% of them seen only once. V and J are TRBV6-1 and TRBJ2-4, with D perhaps assigned TRBD1 or TRBD2 (5 bases each). This receptor was identified in an adult in good health. Here the sequenced sample was peripheral blood, taken on day 0 of AZD1222 vaccination. Written as DNA, the CDR3 is TGTGCCAGCCGTGTACTGGGGGATCCTCTAACCAAAAACATTCAGTACTTC. Translating it yields CASRVLGDPLTKNIQYF.